This TCR beta chain was captured by sequencing in a study of cytotoxic CD8 clonotypes in ibrutinib-treated CLL. Study-level information: Patients: over 9 relapsed/refractory, approximately 14 treatment-naive, under 18 IGHV unmutated. The study's findings and limits: Sampling time points were not equivalent between sustained-remission and progressing patients.

Germline values: CDR1 DFQATT, CDR2 SNEGSKA (reference sequence). There are 11 residues in the CDR3. With 6 bases clipped from V and 13 bases from J, the junction kept 11 bases outside the gene matches. Regarding this clone: Its antigen is not identified.

Library input was approximately 2.1 micrograms of DNA from cryopreserved PBMCs. The method was immunoSEQ multiplex PCR; TCRdb's version includes in-frame clones alone and lacks a portion of them. The sample holds 200,000 to 250,000 clones, 70% seen once. V gene TRBV20-1 combines with J gene TRBJ1-2; 7 bases line up with TRBD1. This specimen was PBMCs, taken after 12 months of ibrutinib treatment. The clonotype was recovered from a human donor with chronic lymphocytic leukemia. The CDR3 sequence is CSAPPPGGPTF. In nucleotides, the CDR3 is TGCAGTGCACCTCCCCCAGGGGGGCCCACCTTC.